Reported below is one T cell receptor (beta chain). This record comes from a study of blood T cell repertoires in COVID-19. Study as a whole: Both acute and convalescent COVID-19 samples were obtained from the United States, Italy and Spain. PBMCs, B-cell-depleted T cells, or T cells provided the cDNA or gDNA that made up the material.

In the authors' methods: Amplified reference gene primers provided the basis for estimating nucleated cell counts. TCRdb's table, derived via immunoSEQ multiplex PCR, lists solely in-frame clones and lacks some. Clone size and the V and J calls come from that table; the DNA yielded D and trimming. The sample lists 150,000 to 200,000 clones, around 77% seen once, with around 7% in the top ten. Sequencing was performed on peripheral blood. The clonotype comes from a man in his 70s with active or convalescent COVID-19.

CDR3: CASSLAPQPGTSSNEQFF. For the CDR3, the DNA is TGCGCCAGCAGCTTGGCCCCACAACCCGGGACTAGCTCTAATGAGCAGTTCTTC. This chain uses TRBV5-1 with TRBJ2-1; the match to TRBD2 covers 9 bases. Germline V gene lookup returns CDR1 SGHRS and CDR2 YFSETQ. J was trimmed by 7 bases and V by 0 bases; bases with no gene match: 14. This CDR3 comprises 18 residues.